These 17 T cell receptor beta chains were all obtained from the same sample, sequenced in a study of CD8 T cells in ankylosing spondylitis. Notes on the study in general: There was a TCR beta motif, made of fewer than 10 highly homologous variants, that appeared characteristic of ankylosing spondylitis blood.

TCRdb redid the calling of the 5' RACE reads with MiXCR, one entry per CDR3 protein. The sample records 800,000 to 900,000 distinct CDR3 sequences, approximately 12% being singletons. Antigen specificity for these receptors is unknown. Specimen: blood, either unsorted or a sorted T cell fraction (not recorded which). Source of these receptors: a male donor with ankylosing spondylitis.

This clonotype was found many times. The CDR3 spells CASSDSARVHQETQYF. The DNA for the CDR3 is TGTGCCAGCAGTGACTCGGCCAGGGTACATCAAGAGACCCAGTACTTC. V gene TRBV25-1 combines with J gene TRBJ2-5; D perhaps matches TRBD1 (5 bases). Per germline, CDR1 MGHDK and CDR2 SYGVNS. The CDR3 extends over 16 amino acids. Trimming stripped 3 bases from V and 2 bases from J, with 16 bases between.

The genes are TRBV29-1 and TRBJ1-1, with D possibly being TRBD1 (5 bases). Germline CDR1 is SQVTM and CDR2 is ANQGSEA. Trimming removed 7 bases from V and 0 bases from J, with 15 bases in between. CDR3 length: 14 amino acids. The CDR3 DNA is TGCAGCGCCTCGACAGACCCCATGAACACTGAAGCTTTCTTT. Translation: CSASTDPMNTEAFF.

The gene calls are TRBV29-1 and TRBJ1-4; 10 bases fit TRBD1. The germline V gene has CDR1 SQVTM and CDR2 ANQGSEA. J was trimmed by 5 bases and V by 6 bases; bases with no gene match: 9. The length of the CDR3 is 15 residues. The CDR3 bases are TGCAGCGTCACACTGACAGGGGGCTTAAATGAAAAACTGTTTTTT. Translated, it gives CSVTLTGGLNEKLFF.

The CDR3 DNA is TGTGCCAGCAGCTTAATGCGGGAGAGCACAGATACGCAGTATTTT. This sequence encodes CASSLMRESTDTQYF. The genes are TRBV7-8 and TRBJ2-3; 7 bases agree with TRBD2. This CDR3 comprises 15 residues. Trimming removed 2 bases from V and 0 bases from J; junction bases left unmatched: 2. Germline V CDR1 and CDR2: SGHVS, FQNEAQ. Looking up the rest from reference TRBV7-8 and TRBJ2-3 gives the full variable domain: GAGVSQSPRYKVAKRGQDVALRCDPISGHVSLFWYQQALGQGPEFLTYFQNEAQLDKSGLPSDRFFAERPEGSVSTLKIQRTQQEDSAVYLCASSLMRESTDTQYFGPGTRLTVL.

This clonotype occurred many times. The rearrangement links TRBV5-1 to TRBJ1-3; D perhaps matches TRBD1 (5 bases). V was cut by 2 bases and J by 2 bases, with 5 bases left in between. CDR1 is SGHRS and CDR2 is YFSETQ in the germline V gene. This CDR3 is 13 amino acids long. The CDR3 DNA is TGCGCCAGCAGCTTACAGGCTGGAAACACCATATATTTT. Encoded protein: CASSLQAGNTIYF.

The genes are TRBV20-1 and TRBJ2-7; D unresolved. Per the germline V gene, CDR1 is DFQATT and CDR2 is SNEGSKA (reference sequence). CDR3 length equals 12 residues. Trimming cost V 5 bases and J 0 bases, with 8 bases left between them. The CDR3 here is CSASDISYEQYF. Written as DNA, the CDR3 is TGCAGTGCTTCCGACATCTCCTACGAGCAGTACTTC.

This chain connects TRBV7-3 to TRBJ1-2, with D possibly being TRBD1 (5 bases). The CDR3 is 13 residues long. CDR1 is SGHTA and CDR2 is FQGTGA in the germline V gene. Trimming took off 5 bases at V and 6 bases at J, with 13 bases between the two ends. The CDR3, as DNA: TGTGCCAGCAGCGACAGAAATCGCGATGGCTACACCTTC. Amino acids: CASSDRNRDGYTF. Looking up the rest from reference TRBV7-3 and TRBJ1-2 gives the full variable domain: GAGVSQTPSNKVTEKGKYVELRCDPISGHTALYWYRQSLGQGPEFLIYFQGTGAADDSGLPNDRFFAVRPEGSVSTLKIQRTERGDSAVYLCASSDRNRDGYTFGSGTRLTVV.

Details on this clonotype: It may be a read error: a sequence one base away is much more abundant. This rearrangement joins TRBV20-1 to TRBJ1-2; TRBD1 aligns across 7 bases. V gave up 1 base and J gave up 2 bases; unmatched junction bases: 1. Germline values: CDR1 DFQATT, CDR2 SNEGSKA (reference sequence). This CDR3 region has 13 residues. CDR3 protein: CSARVDRNYGYTF. The CDR3 DNA reads TGCAGTGCTAGAGTGGACAGGAACTATGGCTACACCTTC.

This clonotype was counted between two and nine times. The chain uses TRBV5-1 and TRBJ2-3; 12 bases map to TRBD2. Germline trimming cut 5 bases from V and 6 bases from J; bases unmatched to any gene: 4. Germline values: CDR1 SGHRS, CDR2 YFSETQ. The CDR3 has 14 residues. CDR3 bases: TGCGCCAGCAGGCCGACTAGCGGGGGTGATACGCAGTATTTT. Its translation is CASRPTSGGDTQYF.

This clonotype appeared many times. The chain carries TRBV5-1 and TRBJ2-7; 9 bases align to TRBD2. The CDR3 length is 15 residues. Germline V gene sequence: CDR1 SGHRS, CDR2 YFSETQ. The ends lost 3 bases at V and 3 bases at J; junction bases unmatched: 7. CDR3 protein: CASSSPSGTYYEQYF. The DNA for the CDR3 is TGCGCCAGCAGCTCCCCTAGCGGGACGTACTACGAGCAGTACTTC.

This clonotype was counted at least ten times. The gene calls are TRBV12-3 or TRBV12-4 and TRBJ2-1; TRBD2 matches 12 bases. The junction had 9 bases not matched to a gene; V was cut back by 5 bases and J by 10 bases. The CDR3 loop spans 15 amino acids. CDR3 amino acids: CASSPTSGRTWEQFF. CDR3 in DNA: TGTGCCAGCAGTCCTACTAGCGGGAGGACCTGGGAGCAGTTCTTC.

As concerns this clonotype: A much bigger clone sits one base away, suggesting this may be a read error. The chain has TRBV7-3 and TRBJ2-1; TRBD1 aligns across 7 bases. The CDR3 is 15 amino acids. With V trimmed by 5 bases and J by 0 bases, 4 bases remained unmatched. CDR1 and CDR2 from the germline V gene are SGHTA and FQGTGA. This chain's CDR3 is CASSTTGSSYNEQFF. The CDR3 DNA reads as TGTGCCAGCAGCACGACAGGGAGCTCCTACAATGAGCAGTTCTTC.

The V call is TRBV4-3, the J call TRBJ2-4, with D perhaps matching TRBD1 or TRBD2 (5 bases each). Trimming cost V 2 bases and J 8 bases, with 13 bases left between them. The CDR3 contains 14 residues. Looked up from germline, CDR1 is LGHNA and CDR2 is YSLEER. The CDR3 nucleotides read TGCGCCAGCAGCCAATTGGGAAGAGGGGACATTCAGTACTTC. This codes for CASSQLGRGDIQYF.

The chain uses TRBV5-1 and TRBJ2-1; D might be TRBD1 or TRBD2, each matching 5 bases. Trimming stripped 0 bases from V and 10 bases from J, with 14 bases between. Germline CDR1 and CDR2: SGHRS and YFSETQ. The CDR3 totals 14 residues. Here the CDR3 DNA reads TGCGCCAGCAGCTTGGTTGAGGGAAGGGACGAGCAGTTCTTC. Amino acids: CASSLVEGRDEQFF. Using reference TRBV5-1 and TRBJ2-1 for the parts outside the CDR3, the full variable domain is KAGVTQTPRYLIKTRGQQVTLSCSPISGHRSVSWYQQTPGQGLQFLFEYFSETQRNKGNFPGRFSGRQFSNSRSEMNVSTLELGDSALYLCASSLVEGRDEQFFGPGTRLTVL.

At least ten counts were recorded for this clonotype. The chain employs TRBV7-9 and TRBJ1-5; D ambiguous. V lost 0 bases and J lost 3, with 6 bases in between. CDR1 is SEHNR and CDR2 is FQNEAQ in the germline V gene (reference sequence). The CDR3 is 14 residues long. CDR3 sequence reads: CASSLATTNQPQHF. CDR3 coding DNA: TGTGCCAGCAGCTTAGCCACCACCAATCAGCCCCAGCATTTT.

In this sample, this clonotype turned up a few times. V is TRBV25-1 and J is TRBJ1-3, with a weak D call TRBD1 (5 bases). Trimming shortened V by 3 bases and J by 2 bases, and 14 bases separated the two germline ends. Germline CDR1 MGHDK, CDR2 SYGVNS. CDR3 size: 16 residues. The chain's CDR3 is CASSDPHRQPGNTIYF. CDR3 nucleotides: TGTGCCAGCAGTGACCCACACCGACAGCCTGGAAACACCATATATTTT.

This clonotype was observed a few times. This sequence joins TRBV5-1 and TRBJ1-1; 7 nucleotides align to TRBD1. Germline CDR1 SGHRS, CDR2 YFSETQ. With V trimmed by 6 bases and J by 7 bases, 9 bases remained unmatched. This CDR3 has 13 residues. CDR3 sequence: CASMEGTESEAFF. The CDR3 nucleotides are TGCGCCAGCATGGAAGGGACAGAAAGTGAAGCTTTCTTT.